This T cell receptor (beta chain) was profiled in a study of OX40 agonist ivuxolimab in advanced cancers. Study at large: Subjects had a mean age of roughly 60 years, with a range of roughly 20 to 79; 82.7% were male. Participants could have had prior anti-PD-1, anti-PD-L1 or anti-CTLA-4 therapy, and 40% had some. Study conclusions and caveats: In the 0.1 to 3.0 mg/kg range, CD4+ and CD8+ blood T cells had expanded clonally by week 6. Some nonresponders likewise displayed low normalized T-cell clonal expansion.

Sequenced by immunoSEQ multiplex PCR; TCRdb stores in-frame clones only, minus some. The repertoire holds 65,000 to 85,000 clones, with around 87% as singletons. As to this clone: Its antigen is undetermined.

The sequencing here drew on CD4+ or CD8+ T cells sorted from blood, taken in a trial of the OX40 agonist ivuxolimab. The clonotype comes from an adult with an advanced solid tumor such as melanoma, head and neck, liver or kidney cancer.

The CDR3 loop is CASRWGGRRDEQFF. CDR3 in DNA: TGTGCCAGCAGATGGGGCGGGAGGCGGGATGAGCAGTTCTTC. The rearrangement links TRBV7-9 to TRBJ2-1; TRBD2 matches 8 bases. The V gene end was trimmed by 6 bases and the J gene end by 8 bases; junction bases not matched to a gene: 9. Germline CDR1 and CDR2: SEHNR and FQNEAQ (reference sequence). The CDR3 consists of 14 residues.